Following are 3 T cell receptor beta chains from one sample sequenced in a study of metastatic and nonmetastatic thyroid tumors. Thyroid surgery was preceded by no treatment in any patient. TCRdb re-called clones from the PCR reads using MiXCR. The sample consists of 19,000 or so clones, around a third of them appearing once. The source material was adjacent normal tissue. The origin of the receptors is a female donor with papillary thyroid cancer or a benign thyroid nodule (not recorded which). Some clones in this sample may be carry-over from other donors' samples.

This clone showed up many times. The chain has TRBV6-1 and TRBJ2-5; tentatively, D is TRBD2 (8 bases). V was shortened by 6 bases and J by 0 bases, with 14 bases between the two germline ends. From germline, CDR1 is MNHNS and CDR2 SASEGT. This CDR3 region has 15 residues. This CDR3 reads CASSRGGTDQETQYF. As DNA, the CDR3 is TGTGCCAGCAGCCGGGGGGGGACAGACCAAGAGACCCAGTACTTC.

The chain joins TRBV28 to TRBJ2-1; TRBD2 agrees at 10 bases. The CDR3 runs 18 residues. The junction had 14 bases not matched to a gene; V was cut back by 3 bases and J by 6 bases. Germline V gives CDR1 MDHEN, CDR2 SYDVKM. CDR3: CASSFISDTSGIRNEQFF. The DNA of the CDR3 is TGTGCCAGCAGTTTTATATCCGATACTAGCGGGATTCGCAATGAGCAGTTCTTC. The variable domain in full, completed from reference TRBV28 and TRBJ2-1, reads DVKVTQSSRYLVKRTGEKVFLECVQDMDHENMFWYRQDPGLGLRLIYFSYDVKMKEKGDIPEGYSVSREKKERFSLILESASTNQTSMYLCASSFISDTSGIRNEQFFGPGTRLTVL.

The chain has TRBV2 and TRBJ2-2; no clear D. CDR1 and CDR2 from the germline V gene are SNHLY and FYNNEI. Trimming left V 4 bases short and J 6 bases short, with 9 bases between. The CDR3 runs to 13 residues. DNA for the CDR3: TGTGCCAGCAGTGGGTCAGGAGCCGGGGAGCTGTTTTTT. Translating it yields CASSGSGAGELFF.